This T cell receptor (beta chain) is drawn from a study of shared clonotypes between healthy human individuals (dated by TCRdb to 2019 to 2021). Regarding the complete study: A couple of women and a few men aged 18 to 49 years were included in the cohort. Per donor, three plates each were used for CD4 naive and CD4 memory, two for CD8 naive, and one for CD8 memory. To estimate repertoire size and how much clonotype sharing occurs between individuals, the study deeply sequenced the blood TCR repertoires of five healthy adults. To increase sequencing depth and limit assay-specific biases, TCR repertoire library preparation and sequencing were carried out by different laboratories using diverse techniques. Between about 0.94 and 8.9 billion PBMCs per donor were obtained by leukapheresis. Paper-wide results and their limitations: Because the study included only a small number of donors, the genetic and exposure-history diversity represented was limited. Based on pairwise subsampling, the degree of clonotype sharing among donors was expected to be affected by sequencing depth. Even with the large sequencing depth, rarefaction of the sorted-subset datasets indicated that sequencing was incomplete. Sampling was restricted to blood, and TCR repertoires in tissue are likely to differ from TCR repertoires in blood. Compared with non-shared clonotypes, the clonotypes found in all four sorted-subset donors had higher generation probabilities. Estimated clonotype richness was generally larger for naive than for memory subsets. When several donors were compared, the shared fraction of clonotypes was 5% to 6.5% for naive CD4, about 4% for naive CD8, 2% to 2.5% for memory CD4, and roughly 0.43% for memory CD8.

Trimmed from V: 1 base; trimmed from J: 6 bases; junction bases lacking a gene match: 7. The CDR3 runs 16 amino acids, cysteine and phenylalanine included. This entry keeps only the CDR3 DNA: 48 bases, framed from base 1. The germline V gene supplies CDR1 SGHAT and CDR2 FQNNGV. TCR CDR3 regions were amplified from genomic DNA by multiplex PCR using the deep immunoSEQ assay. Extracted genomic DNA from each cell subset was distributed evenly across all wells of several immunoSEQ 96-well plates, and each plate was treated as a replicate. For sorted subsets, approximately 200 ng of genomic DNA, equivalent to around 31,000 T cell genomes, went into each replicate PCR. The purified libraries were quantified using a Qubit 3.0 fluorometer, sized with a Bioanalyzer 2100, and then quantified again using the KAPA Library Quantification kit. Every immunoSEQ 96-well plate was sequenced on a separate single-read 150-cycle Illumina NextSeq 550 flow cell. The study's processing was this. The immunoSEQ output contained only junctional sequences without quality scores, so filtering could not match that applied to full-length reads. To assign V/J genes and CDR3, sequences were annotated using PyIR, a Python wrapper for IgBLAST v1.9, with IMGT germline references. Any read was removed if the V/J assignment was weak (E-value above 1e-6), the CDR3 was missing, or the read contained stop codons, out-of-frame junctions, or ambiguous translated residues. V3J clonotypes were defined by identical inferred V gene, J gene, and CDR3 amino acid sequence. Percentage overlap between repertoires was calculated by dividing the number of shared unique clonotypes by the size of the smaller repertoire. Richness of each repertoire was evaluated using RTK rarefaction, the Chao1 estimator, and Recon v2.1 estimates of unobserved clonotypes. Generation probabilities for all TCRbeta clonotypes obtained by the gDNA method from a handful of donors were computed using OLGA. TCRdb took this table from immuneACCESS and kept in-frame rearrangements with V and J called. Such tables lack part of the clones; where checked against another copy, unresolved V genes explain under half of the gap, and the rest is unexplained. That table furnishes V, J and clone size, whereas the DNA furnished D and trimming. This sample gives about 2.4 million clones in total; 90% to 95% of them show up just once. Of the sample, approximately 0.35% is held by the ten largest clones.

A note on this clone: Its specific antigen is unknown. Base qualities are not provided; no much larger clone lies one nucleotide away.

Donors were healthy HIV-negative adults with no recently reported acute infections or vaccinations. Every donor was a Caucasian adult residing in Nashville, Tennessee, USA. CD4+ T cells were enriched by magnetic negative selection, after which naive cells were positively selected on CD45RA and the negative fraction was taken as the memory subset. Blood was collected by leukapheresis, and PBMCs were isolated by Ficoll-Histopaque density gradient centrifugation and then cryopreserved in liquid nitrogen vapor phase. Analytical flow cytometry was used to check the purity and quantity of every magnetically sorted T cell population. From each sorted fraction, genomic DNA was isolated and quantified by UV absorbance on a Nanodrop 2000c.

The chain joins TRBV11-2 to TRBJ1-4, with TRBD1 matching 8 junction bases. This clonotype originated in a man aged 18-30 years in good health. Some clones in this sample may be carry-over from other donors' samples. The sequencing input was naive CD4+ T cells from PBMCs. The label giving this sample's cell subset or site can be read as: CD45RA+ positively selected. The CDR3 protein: CASSLGHTGGHEKLFF. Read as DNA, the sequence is TGTGCCAGCAGCTTAGGCCACACAGGGGGGCATGAAAAACTGTTTTTT.